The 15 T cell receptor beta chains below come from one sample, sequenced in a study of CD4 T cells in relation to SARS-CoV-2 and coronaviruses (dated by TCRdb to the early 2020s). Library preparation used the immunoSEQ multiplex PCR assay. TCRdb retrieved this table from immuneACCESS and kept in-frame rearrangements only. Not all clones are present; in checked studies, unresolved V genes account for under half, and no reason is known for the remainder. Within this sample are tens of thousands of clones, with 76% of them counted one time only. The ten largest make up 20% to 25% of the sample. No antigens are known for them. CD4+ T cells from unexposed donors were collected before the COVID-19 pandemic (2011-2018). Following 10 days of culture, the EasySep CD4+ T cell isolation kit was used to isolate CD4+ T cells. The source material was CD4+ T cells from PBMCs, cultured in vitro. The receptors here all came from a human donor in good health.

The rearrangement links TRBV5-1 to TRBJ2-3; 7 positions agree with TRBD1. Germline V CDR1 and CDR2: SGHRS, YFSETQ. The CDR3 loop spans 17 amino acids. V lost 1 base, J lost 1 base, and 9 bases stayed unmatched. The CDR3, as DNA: TGCGCCAGCAGCTTGAGGACAGGCGGATTCGGCACAGATACGCAGTATTTT. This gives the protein CASSLRTGGFGTDTQYF.

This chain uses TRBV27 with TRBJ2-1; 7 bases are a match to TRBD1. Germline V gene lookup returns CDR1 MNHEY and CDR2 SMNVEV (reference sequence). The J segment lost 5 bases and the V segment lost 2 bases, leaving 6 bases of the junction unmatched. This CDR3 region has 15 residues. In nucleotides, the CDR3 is TGTGCCAGCAGTTTAACGAGGGGGCCCAACAATGAGCAGTTCTTC. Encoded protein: CASSLTRGPNNEQFF.

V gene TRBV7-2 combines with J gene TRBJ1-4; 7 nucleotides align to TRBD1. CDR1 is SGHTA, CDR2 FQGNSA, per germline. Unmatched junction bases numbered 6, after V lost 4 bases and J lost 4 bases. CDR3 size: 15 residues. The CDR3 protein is CASSSRGHGNEKLFF. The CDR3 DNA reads TGTGCCAGCAGCTCTAGGGGGCATGGTAATGAAAAACTGTTTTTT.

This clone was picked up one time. The CDR3 loop is CASSQTLALYGYTF. CDR3 coding DNA: TGTGCCAGCAGCCAAACGCTGGCCCTCTATGGCTACACCTTC. This chain uses TRBV6-5 with TRBJ1-2; D gene uncertain. V was shortened by 6 bases and J by 4 bases, with 15 bases between the two germline ends. CDR1 MNHEY and CDR2 SVGAGI come from the germline V gene. The CDR3 loop spans 14 amino acids.

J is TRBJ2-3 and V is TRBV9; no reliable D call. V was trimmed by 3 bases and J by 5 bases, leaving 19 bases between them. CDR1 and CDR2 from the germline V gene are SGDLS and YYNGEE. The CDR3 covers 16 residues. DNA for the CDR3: TGTGCCAGCAGCGCCTACCTAGTTAATGTTAAAGATACGCAGTATTTT. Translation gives CASSAYLVNVKDTQYF.

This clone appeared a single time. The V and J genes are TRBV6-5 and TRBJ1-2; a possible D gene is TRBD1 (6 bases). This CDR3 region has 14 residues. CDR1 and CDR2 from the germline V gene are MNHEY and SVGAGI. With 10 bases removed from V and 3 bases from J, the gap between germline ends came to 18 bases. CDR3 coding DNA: TGTGCCACGGGGGGCGGAATTAATGACTATGGCTACACCTTC. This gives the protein CATGGGINDYGYTF.

The CDR3 nucleotides are TGCAGCGTTGCTGGACAGGGTGATGGCTACACCTTC. The encoded protein is CSVAGQGDGYTF. The V gene is TRBV29-1, the J gene TRBJ1-2; TRBD1 aligns across 8 bases. Losses at the gene ends were 4 bases for V and 6 bases for J; bases not matched to a gene: 4. The CDR3 extends over 12 amino acids. Germline V CDR1 and CDR2: SQVTM, ANQGSEA.

CDR3 in DNA: TGCACCAGCAGCCAAGAGGGACAGCTGAGCAATCAGCCCCAGCATTTT. Translated, it gives CTSSQEGQLSNQPQHF. This sequence joins TRBV1 and TRBJ1-5; the table's D call, TRBD1, has no DNA check behind it. TRBV1 constitutes a pseudogene. CDR3 length: 16 amino acids.

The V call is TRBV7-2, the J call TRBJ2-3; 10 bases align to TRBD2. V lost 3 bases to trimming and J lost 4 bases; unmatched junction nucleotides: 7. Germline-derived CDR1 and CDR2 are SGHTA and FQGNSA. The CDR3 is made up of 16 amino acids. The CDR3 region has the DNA TGTGCCAGCAGCTTTAGCATAGCGGGGGGCGCAGATACGCAGTATTTT. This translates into CASSFSIAGGADTQYF.

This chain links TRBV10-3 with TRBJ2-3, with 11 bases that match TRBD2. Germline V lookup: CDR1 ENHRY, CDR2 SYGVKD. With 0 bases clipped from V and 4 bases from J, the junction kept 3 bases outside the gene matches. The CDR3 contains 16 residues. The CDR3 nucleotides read TGTGCCATCAGTGAGTCGACTAGCGGGGTGTCAGATACGCAGTATTTT. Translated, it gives CAISESTSGVSDTQYF.

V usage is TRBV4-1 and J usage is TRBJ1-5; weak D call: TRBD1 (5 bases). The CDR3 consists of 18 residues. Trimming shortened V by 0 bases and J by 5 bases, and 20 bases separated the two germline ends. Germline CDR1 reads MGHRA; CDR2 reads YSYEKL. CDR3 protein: CASSQDSIIGTPYQPQHF. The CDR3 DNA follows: TGCGCCAGCAGCCAAGATAGTATTATCGGGACTCCTTATCAGCCCCAGCATTTT.

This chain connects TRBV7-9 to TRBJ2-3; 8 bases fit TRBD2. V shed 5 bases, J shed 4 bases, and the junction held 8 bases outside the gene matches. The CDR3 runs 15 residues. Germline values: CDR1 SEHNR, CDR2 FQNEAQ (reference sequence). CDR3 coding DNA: TGTGCCAGCAGCCCCCCGGGGGGGAGCGCAGATACGCAGTATTTT. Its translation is CASSPPGGSADTQYF.

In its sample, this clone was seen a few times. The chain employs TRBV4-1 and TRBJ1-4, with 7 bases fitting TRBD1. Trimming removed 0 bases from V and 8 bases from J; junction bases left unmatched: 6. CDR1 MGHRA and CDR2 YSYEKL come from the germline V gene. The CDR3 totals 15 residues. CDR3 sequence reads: CASSQENRGGEKLFF. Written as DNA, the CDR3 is TGCGCCAGCAGCCAAGAGAACAGGGGCGGCGAAAAACTGTTTTTT.

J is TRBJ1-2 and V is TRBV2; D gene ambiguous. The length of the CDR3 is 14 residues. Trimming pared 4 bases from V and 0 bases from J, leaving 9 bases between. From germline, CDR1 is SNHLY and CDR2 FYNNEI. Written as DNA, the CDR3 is TGTGCCAGCAGTGTCGGCAGCACTAACTATGGCTACACCTTC. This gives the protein CASSVGSTNYGYTF.

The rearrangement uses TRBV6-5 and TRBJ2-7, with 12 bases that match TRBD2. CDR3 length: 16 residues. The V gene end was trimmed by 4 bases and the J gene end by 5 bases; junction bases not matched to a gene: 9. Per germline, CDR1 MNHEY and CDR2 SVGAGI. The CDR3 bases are TGTGCCAGCAGTTTCACTAGCGGGAGGCTCGGGAACGAGCAGTACTTC. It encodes CASSFTSGRLGNEQYF.